The clone carrying this TCR beta chain was counted a single time. Antigen specificity is unknown. This record belongs to a study of cytomegalovirus exposure and HLA in healthy donors. Study-wide results and caveats: The study recorded 150 to 200 TCR beta chains that were cytomegalovirus-associated.

Amplification used 60 Vbeta primers and 13 Jbeta primers. The repertoire was sequenced with immunoSEQ multiplex PCR; TCRdb's copy has only in-frame clones and lacks some. Seen here are under 150,000 clones, roughly 85% observed once, and the top ten hold about 1.7%. The specimen was PBMCs. This clonotype was sampled from a young woman in good health and CMV-seronegative.

CDR3 in amino acids: CASSLSGNYGYTF. The CDR3 DNA follows: TGCGCCAGCAGCTTGTCCGGGAACTATGGCTACACCTTC. This chain links TRBV5-1 with TRBJ1-2; no reliable D call. V shed 1 base and J shed 2 bases, with 6 bases lying between them. The CDR3 covers 13 residues. Germline assignment: CDR1 SGHRS and CDR2 YFSETQ.